Below are 24 T cell receptor beta chains sequenced from a single sample in a study of blood T cells in healthy people across ages (dated by TCRdb to about 2015). Libraries were built with 5' RACE. Sequencing was carried out with an Illumina HiSeq 2500. A second PCR of roughly 6 to 12 cycles was performed with a sample-barcoded 5' primer and a J-beta primer mix. TCRdb redid the processing of the public reads, applying fastp at Q25 and MiXCR, and retained in-frame beta chains. Here each entry gathers all rows of one CDR3 protein and keeps the most common genes and DNA. The sample data list approximately 810,000 distinct CDR3 sequences, and approximately 35% of these were observed just once. Of the sample, 13% falls within the top ten clones. Sequences were obtained from blood. The receptors shown here come from a man in his late teens or twenties in good health.

The chain couples TRBV27 to TRBJ2-7; TRBD1 might be the D (6 bases). CDR1 and CDR2 (germline): MNHEY, SMNVEV (reference sequence). CDR3 length: 13 amino acids. V was pared by 6 bases and J by 1 base, with 10 bases between. CDR3 nucleotides: TGTGCCAGCAGGTCTACAGGGTCCTACGAGCAGTACTTC. Amino acid sequence: CASRSTGSYEQYF.

J is TRBJ2-5 and V is TRBV6-2 or TRBV6-3, with a weak D call TRBD2 (6 bases). From germline, CDR1 is MNHEY and CDR2 SVGEGT. Trimming stripped 5 bases from V and 11 bases from J, with 21 bases between. The CDR3 covers 14 residues. The CDR3 reads CASSDRAGWNEQYF. CDR3 in DNA: TGTGCCAGCAGTGATCGCGCGGGGTGGAATGAGCAGTACTTC.

This clonotype was picked up many times. The chain employs TRBV4-2 and TRBJ1-2; weak D call: TRBD1 (5 bases). This CDR3 region has 15 residues. CDR1 and CDR2 from the germline V gene are LGHNA and YNFKEQ. V was cut by 3 bases and J by 8 bases, with 19 bases left in between. The chain's CDR3 is CASSQGDSVWDGYTF. The CDR3 DNA reads as TGTGCCAGCAGCCAGGGTGACAGTGTTTGGGACGGCTACACCTTC.

The chain recombines TRBV7-8 with TRBJ1-5; a weak D match, TRBD1 (6 bases). The CDR3 is 17 amino acids. Trimming left V 1 base short and J 0 bases short, with 13 bases between. Germline values: CDR1 SGHVS, CDR2 FQNEAQ. The chain's CDR3 is CASSLGQDIISNQPQHF. CDR3 nucleotide sequence: TGTGCCAGCAGCTTAGGACAGGACATTATTAGCAATCAGCCCCAGCATTTT.

The chain combines TRBV7-8 with TRBJ1-1; 7 bases match TRBD1. With V trimmed by 0 bases and J by 5 bases, 9 bases remained unmatched. The CDR3 contains 16 residues. Looked up from germline, CDR1 is SGHVS and CDR2 is FQNEAQ. The CDR3 bases are TGTGCCAGCAGCTTAGCTCTTTACAGGGGAGGGACTGAAGCTTTCTTT. Translated: CASSLALYRGGTEAFF.

The CDR3 region has the DNA TGCAGTGCCACAAGAGCGGGGTTAGGCACCGGGGAGCTGTTTTTT. Protein: CSATRAGLGTGELFF. The chain employs TRBV20-1 and TRBJ2-2, with 7 bases matching TRBD2. Germline V CDR1 and CDR2: DFQATT, SNEGSKA (reference sequence). Trimming at V came to 6 bases and at J to 4 bases, leaving 11 bases not matched to a gene. The CDR3 runs 15 residues.

This clonotype turned up a few times. The chain uses TRBV9 and TRBJ2-1; 7 positions agree with TRBD1. CDR1 SGDLS and CDR2 YYNGEE come from the germline V gene. Germline trimming cut 3 bases from V and 5 bases from J; bases unmatched to any gene: 5. CDR3 length: 14 residues. The CDR3 DNA is TGTGCCAGCAGCGGGAGACAGGGCCACAATGAGCAGTTCTTC. It specifies CASSGRQGHNEQFF.

This clonotype was seen more than once but under ten times. Its ends do not fully match the called genes, so a read error is possible. The V and J genes are TRBV20-1 and TRBJ1-2, with D unclear. The V gene's germline CDR1 is DFQATT and CDR2 SNEGSKA (reference sequence). The CDR3 sequence is 8 residues long. In DNA, the CDR3 is TGTAGCATGGAGGGCTACACCTTC. It translates to CSMEGYTF.

This clonotype was recorded a few times. V is TRBV7-2 and J is TRBJ2-7, with D possibly TRBD2 on 5 matching bases. Germline V lookup: CDR1 SGHTA, CDR2 FQGNSA. The CDR3 length is 12 residues. Trimming shortened V by 5 bases and J by 7 bases, and 12 bases separated the two germline ends. For the CDR3, the DNA is TGTGCCAGCAGCCCCCGGACGGGAGAGCAGTACTTC. Protein sequence: CASSPRTGEQYF.

This clonotype has more than one count but fewer than ten. This chain links TRBV30 with TRBJ2-7; possible D gene TRBD2, 6 bases. In germline, CDR1 is GTSNPN, CDR2 SVGIG (reference sequence). Trimming removed 5 bases at V and 5 bases at J, with 16 bases between. The CDR3 length is 13 residues. This CDR3 reads CAWWPRGGHEQYF. Here the CDR3 DNA reads TGTGCCTGGTGGCCTAGGGGAGGCCACGAGCAGTACTTC.

This clonotype was counted at least ten times. This sequence joins TRBV2 and TRBJ2-7; a possible D gene is TRBD2 (6 bases). The CDR3 runs to 13 residues. Germline V lookup: CDR1 SNHLY, CDR2 FYNNEI. The ends were cut back, 4 bases at V and 3 bases at J, with 10 bases in the middle. In nucleotides, the CDR3 is TGTGCCAGCAGTGGGGGGGTATTCTACGAGCAGTACTTC. Protein sequence: CASSGGVFYEQYF.

A remark on this clonotype: At one end, the junction sequence differs from germline, possibly due to a read error. The chain has TRBV20-1 and TRBJ2-3; D might be TRBD2 (6 bases). The V gene's germline CDR1 is DFQATT and CDR2 SNEGSKA (reference sequence). CDR3 length: 14 residues. The CDR3 DNA follows: TGCAGTGCGTCGCACGGGGGATCCACAGATACGCAGTCTTTT. Translating it yields CSASHGGSTDTQSF.

In this sample, this clonotype turned up a few times. This chain joins TRBV28 and TRBJ2-1; the match to TRBD2 covers 12 bases. The DNA end favors TRBJ2-7, so the J call may be wrong. Per germline, CDR1 MDHEN and CDR2 SYDVKM. This CDR3 has 19 residues. This chain's CDR3 is CASSFPLAGGINSYNEQYF. The DNA of the CDR3 is TGTGCCAGCAGTTTCCCACTAGCGGGGGGAATTAACTCCTACAATGAGCAGTACTTC.

The chain employs TRBV7-9 and TRBJ2-3, with D perhaps TRBD2 (6 bases). This CDR3 spans 15 amino acids. Trimming took 5 bases from V and 1 from J, leaving 13 bases between them. Germline values: CDR1 SEHNR, CDR2 FQNEAQ (reference sequence). The CDR3 DNA follows: TGTGCCAGCAGCCCGGGAGCTACCGGCACAGATACGCAGTATTTT. Its protein is CASSPGATGTDTQYF.

This clonotype was seen only once. A much larger clone is a single base away; this may be a read error. This sequence joins TRBV20-1 and TRBJ1-2, with D uncertain. CDR3 length: 12 amino acids. V was pared by 4 bases and J by 7 bases, with 13 bases between. The germline gives CDR1 DFQATT, CDR2 SNEGSKA (reference sequence). The CDR3 here is CSATARGCGYTF. The CDR3, as DNA: TGCAGTGCTACTGCCCGAGGCTGTGGCTACACCTTC.

The sample holds many counts of this clonotype. This sequence joins TRBV20-1 and TRBJ2-5, with 11 bases aligning to TRBD2. CDR3 size: 14 residues. V lost 5 bases, J lost 4 bases, and 6 bases stayed unmatched. The germline V gene has CDR1 DFQATT and CDR2 SNEGSKA (reference sequence). The CDR3 sequence: CSAPTTSGVETQYF. The CDR3 bases are TGCAGTGCTCCGACGACTAGCGGGGTAGAGACCCAGTACTTC.

The chain uses TRBV27 and TRBJ1-1; 7 nucleotides agree with TRBD1. CDR1 is MNHEY and CDR2 is SMNVEV in the germline V gene (reference sequence). V lost 6 bases, J lost 9 bases, and 4 bases stayed unmatched. This CDR3 is built from 11 residues. This chain's CDR3 is CASRGTAKAFF. The DNA for the CDR3 is TGTGCCAGCAGAGGGACAGCCAAAGCTTTCTTT.

The genes are TRBV7-9 and TRBJ1-1; 10 nucleotides align to TRBD1. There are 13 residues in the CDR3. Germline CDR1 and CDR2: SEHNR and FQNEAQ (reference sequence). V trimming: 11 bases; J trimming: 5 bases; junction bases outside the gene matches: 8. The CDR3, as DNA: TGTGCCGGGGAGACAGGGGGCGTTACTGAAGCTTTCTTT. It encodes CAGETGGVTEAFF. Complete variable domain (other parts from reference TRBV7-9 and TRBJ1-1): DTGVSQNPRHKITKRGQNVTFRCDPISEHNRLYWYRQTLGQGPEFLTYFQNEAQLEKSRLLSDRFSAERPKGSFSTLEIQRTEQGDSAMYLCAGETGGVTEAFFGQGTRLTVV.

In its sample, this clonotype was seen a few times. The chain employs TRBV24-1 and TRBJ2-5; D is unclear. Per germline, CDR1 KGHDR and CDR2 SFDVKD. CDR3 length equals 15 residues. V was shortened by 0 bases and J by 1 base, with 8 bases between the two germline ends. The CDR3 region is CATSDLQVGQETQYF. CDR3 DNA sequence: TGTGCCACCAGTGATTTGCAAGTCGGCCAAGAGACCCAGTACTTC.

The rearrangement uses TRBV4-3 and TRBJ2-3; D is undetermined. The V end was cut by 1 base, the J end by 0 bases, with 5 bases between. Germline V gives CDR1 LGHNA, CDR2 YSLEER. The CDR3 sequence is 14 residues long. The CDR3 sequence is CASSQVQSTDTQYF. The CDR3 DNA sequence: TGCGCCAGCAGCCAAGTCCAGAGCACAGATACGCAGTATTTT.

This clonotype came up a few times. This chain joins TRBV7-2 and TRBJ2-3, with D perhaps TRBD1 or TRBD2 (5 bases each). This CDR3 has 16 amino acids. CDR1 is SGHTA and CDR2 is FQGNSA in the germline V gene. Deletions cut 1 base from V and 2 bases from J, with 13 bases between. The CDR3 loop reads CASSLGGVGATDTQYF. For the CDR3, the DNA is TGTGCCAGCAGCTTAGGTGGGGTCGGGGCCACAGATACGCAGTATTTT.

This clonotype was seen ten or more times. This rearrangement joins TRBV21-1 to TRBJ2-1. TRBV21-1 is classified as a pseudogene. This CDR3 comprises 13 residues. The CDR3 DNA reads TGTGCCAGCAGCGAGGTGGCAGACAATGAGCAGTTCTTC. This gives the protein CASSEVADNEQFF.

The J gene is TRBJ2-3, the V gene TRBV6-5; 8 positions match TRBD2. In germline, CDR1 is MNHEY, CDR2 SVGAGI. The CDR3 loop spans 16 amino acids. V was clipped by 3 bases and J by 1 base; unmatched bases: 6. DNA of the CDR3: TGTGCCAGCAGTTATATCGCGACTAGCGGCACAGATACGCAGTATTTT. This translates into CASSYIATSGTDTQYF.

The CDR3 loop is CASSTQTGEQYF. The CDR3 DNA follows: TGTGCCAGCAGTACCCAGACTGGGGAGCAGTACTTC. The genes are TRBV6-5 and TRBJ2-5; TRBD2 might be the D (5 bases). The V end was cut by 5 bases, the J end by 11 bases, with 15 bases between. Germline V gene sequence: CDR1 MNHEY, CDR2 SVGAGI. The CDR3 is 12 residues long.